This TCR beta chain appears in the sequencing data of a study of T cell responses to AZD1222 COVID-19 vaccine. General observations from the study: Across spike, vaccine-associated CD4 TCRs were found, dominant at 160-218 and 743-854. No day 14 peak samples; only post-peak repertoires were characterized. Spike-specific TCRs gained breadth and depth after people received two AZD1222 doses.

Worth noting for this clone: Antigen specificity is unknown.

Second-dose intervals of approximately 4 or approximately 12 weeks were pooled. This table comes from immunoSEQ multiplex PCR, and its TCRdb copy is limited to in-frame clones, with some not included. The sample consists of over 130,000 clones, around 90% of them appearing once. This CDR3 region has 15 residues. Trimming cost V 5 bases and J 3 bases, with 13 bases left between them. Germline CDR1 SNHLY, CDR2 FYNNEI. The source was peripheral blood, collected 28 days after the second AZD1222 dose. This clonotype was obtained from an adult who received the AZD1222 COVID-19 vaccine. The V call is TRBV2, the J call TRBJ2-2; no clear D gene. In DNA form, the CDR3 reads TGTGCCAGCAGTTGGGGTCTAGTTGACACCGGGGAGCTGTTTTTT. Protein sequence: CASSWGLVDTGELFF. The full variable domain, completed using reference TRBV2 and TRBJ2-2, is EPEVTQTPSHQVTQMGQEVILRCVPISNHLYFYWYRQILGQKVEFLVSFYNNEISEKSEIFDDQFSVERPDGSNFTLKIRSTKLEDSAMYFCASSWGLVDTGELFFGEGSRLTVL.